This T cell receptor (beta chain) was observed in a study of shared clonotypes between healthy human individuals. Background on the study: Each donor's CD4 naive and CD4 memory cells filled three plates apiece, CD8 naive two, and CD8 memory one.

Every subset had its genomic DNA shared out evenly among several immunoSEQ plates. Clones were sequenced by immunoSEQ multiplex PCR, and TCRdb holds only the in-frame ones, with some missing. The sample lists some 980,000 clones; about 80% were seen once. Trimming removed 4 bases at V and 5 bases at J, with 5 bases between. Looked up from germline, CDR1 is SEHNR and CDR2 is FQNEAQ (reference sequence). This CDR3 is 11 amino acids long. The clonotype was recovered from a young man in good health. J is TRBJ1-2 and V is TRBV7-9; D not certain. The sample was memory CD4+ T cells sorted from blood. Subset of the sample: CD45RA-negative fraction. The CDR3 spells CASSSQYGYTF. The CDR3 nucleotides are TGTGCCAGCAGCTCCCAGTATGGCTACACCTTC.